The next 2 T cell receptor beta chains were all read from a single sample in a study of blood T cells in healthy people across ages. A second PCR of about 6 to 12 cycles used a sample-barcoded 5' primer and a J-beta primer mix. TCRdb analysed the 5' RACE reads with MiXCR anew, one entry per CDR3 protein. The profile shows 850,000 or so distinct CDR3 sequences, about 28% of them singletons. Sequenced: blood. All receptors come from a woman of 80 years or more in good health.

The CDR3 DNA reads TGTGCCGGCGAGAGGGGACAGGGGTACTCTGGCTACACCTTC. It specifies CAGERGQGYSGYTF. The chain recombines TRBV6-2 or TRBV6-3 with TRBJ1-2; 10 nucleotides match TRBD1. The CDR3 totals 14 residues. CDR1 and CDR2 from the germline V gene are MNHEY and SVGEGT. V dropped 11 bases and J dropped 7; count of bases not matched to a gene: 13.

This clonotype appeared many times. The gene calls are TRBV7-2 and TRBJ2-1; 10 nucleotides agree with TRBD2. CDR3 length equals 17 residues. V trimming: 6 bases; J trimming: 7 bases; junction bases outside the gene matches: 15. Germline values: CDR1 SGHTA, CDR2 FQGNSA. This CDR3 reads CASRPPGSGGVRNEQFF. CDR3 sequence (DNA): TGTGCCAGCAGACCCCCTGGGAGCGGGGGGGTAAGGAATGAGCAGTTCTTC.